This entry lists 31 T cell receptor beta chains sequenced from one sample in a study of graft-versus-host responses after intestinal transplantation. The repertoire was sequenced with immunoSEQ multiplex PCR; TCRdb's copy has only in-frame clones and lacks some. The sample has about 25,000 clones, around 95% seen once. The specimen was PBMCs, collected nearly 31 days after intestinal transplant. The origin of the receptors is a human patient who received an intestinal transplant, so some T cells may come from the graft donor.

This chain connects TRBV4-1 to TRBJ2-1; 12 nucleotides match TRBD2. Germline-derived CDR1 and CDR2 are MGHRA and YSYEKL. The CDR3 is 18 residues long. V lost 1 base and J lost 6; bases outside the gene matches: 10. The CDR3: CASSQAPATSGRLNEQFF. The CDR3 nucleotides read TGCGCCAGCAGCCAAGCTCCCGCGACTAGCGGGAGACTCAATGAGCAGTTCTTC.

The chain has TRBV5-5 and TRBJ2-7, with 7 bases fitting TRBD1. The CDR3 spans 14 residues. CDR1 SGHKS and CDR2 YYEKEE come from the germline V gene (reference sequence). The V and J ends lost 0 bases and 4 bases, in that order; junction bases with no gene match: 4. The chain's CDR3 is CASSLAGTAYEQYF. The CDR3 coding sequence is TGTGCCAGCAGCTTGGCCGGGACAGCGTACGAGCAGTACTTC.

This clone has a single count. The chain carries TRBV5-4 and TRBJ1-6, with D perhaps TRBD1 (5 bases). CDR3 length equals 15 residues. Per germline, CDR1 SGHNT and CDR2 YYREEE (reference sequence). V lost 0 bases, J lost 5 bases, and 9 bases lay in between. The CDR3 nucleotides read TGTGCCAGCAGCTTGGCCGGGACGGATAATTCACCCCTCCACTTT. It yields the protein CASSLAGTDNSPLHF.

The chain is built from TRBV7-3 and TRBJ1-5; 7 bases align to TRBD1. V shed 4 bases, J shed 6 bases, and the junction held 18 bases outside the gene matches. The germline V gene has CDR1 SGHTA and CDR2 FQGTGA. This CDR3 has 18 amino acids. The CDR3 spells CASSWETGVSGLGQPQHF. CDR3 DNA sequence: TGTGCCAGCAGCTGGGAAACAGGGGTATCGGGTCTAGGTCAGCCCCAGCATTTT.

This clone was counted once. The chain is built from TRBV30 and TRBJ2-7; maybe TRBD2 (5 bases). V shed 0 bases and J shed 3 bases, with 12 bases lying between them. There are 14 residues in the CDR3. Germline V lookup: CDR1 GTSNPN, CDR2 SVGIG (reference sequence). The CDR3 DNA reads TGTGCCTGGAGTGTAACTTCTGGACTCTACGAGCAGTACTTC. It specifies CAWSVTSGLYEQYF.

The rearrangement joins TRBV4-3 to TRBJ2-7; TRBD2 agrees at 10 bases. J gave up 1 base and V 0 bases, and 9 bases lay outside the gene matches. The V gene's germline CDR1 is LGHNA and CDR2 YSLEER. CDR3 length: 18 amino acids. The CDR3 coding sequence is TGCGCCAGCAGCCAAGATAGGCCAACTAGCGGGGCGTCCTACGAGCAGTACTTC. Its protein product is CASSQDRPTSGASYEQYF.

The chain combines TRBV4-1 with TRBJ2-7; 7 positions agree with TRBD2. Germline CDR1 reads MGHRA; CDR2 reads YSYEKL. The V segment lost 4 bases and the J segment 3 bases; nucleotides outside the gene matches: 6. CDR3 length equals 14 residues. CDR3 DNA: TGCGCCAGCAGCCCCCGGGCGGGGGTCTACGAGCAGTACTTC. Its protein product is CASSPRAGVYEQYF.

The count of this clone is one. The rearrangement uses TRBV30 and TRBJ1-2; D gene uncertain. V gave up 1 base and J gave up 6 bases, with 15 bases separating them. CDR1 is GTSNPN and CDR2 is SVGIG in the germline V gene (reference sequence). This CDR3 region has 14 residues. CDR3 sequence: CAWSGLRSRHGYTF. In DNA, the CDR3 is TGTGCCTGGAGTGGTCTTAGGTCCCGCCATGGCTACACCTTC. Based on the CDR3 plus reference TRBV30 and TRBJ1-2, the full variable domain is SQTIHQWPATLVQPVGSPLSLECTVEGTSNPNLYWYRQAAGRGLQLLFYSVGIGQISSEVPQNLSASRPQDRQFILSSKKLLLSDSGFYLCAWSGLRSRHGYTFGSGTRLTVV.

The chain employs TRBV4-1 and TRBJ2-3; D call uncertain. With 4 bases removed from V and 4 bases from J, the gap between germline ends came to 6 bases. CDR3 length: 12 amino acids. CDR1 is MGHRA, CDR2 YSYEKL, per germline. CDR3 loop: CASSPPSDTQYF. The DNA for the CDR3 is TGCGCCAGCAGCCCCCCGTCAGATACGCAGTATTTT.

The chain carries TRBV19 and TRBJ1-2; D ambiguous. Germline lookup yields CDR1 LNHDA and CDR2 SQIVND (reference sequence). The ends were cut back, 5 bases at V and 4 bases at J, with 14 bases in the middle. The CDR3 loop spans 14 amino acids. The CDR3 DNA reads TGTGCCAGTAGTCCCACCGGGGAGGTCTATGGCTACACCTTC. Its protein is CASSPTGEVYGYTF.

CDR3 coding DNA: TGTGCCAGTAGTATAAGCGGACTAGCGGGGGGGCAGCAAGATACGCAGTATTTT. Protein: CASSISGLAGGQQDTQYF. The rearrangement joins TRBV19 to TRBJ2-3; 15 nucleotides line up with TRBD2. Per the germline V gene, CDR1 is LNHDA and CDR2 is SQIVND (reference sequence). CDR3 length: 18 residues. J was trimmed by 5 bases and V by 2 bases; bases with no gene match: 8. The entire variable domain, with the rest obtained from reference TRBV19 and TRBJ2-3, is as follows: DGGITQSPKYLFRKEGQNVTLSCEQNLNHDAMYWYRQDPGQGLRLIYYSQIVNDFQKGDIAEGYSVSREKKESFPLTVTSAQKNPTAFYLCASSISGLAGGQQDTQYFGPGTRLTVL.

This rearrangement joins TRBV12-2 to TRBJ1-3; TRBD1 was called by the table and not checked on the DNA. TRBV12-2 is classified as a pseudogene. CDR3 size: 14 residues. CDR3 residues: CASRPTDSGNTIYF. DNA of the CDR3: TGTGCAAGTCGCCCGACAGACTCTGGAAACACCATATATTTT.

This sequence joins TRBV30 and TRBJ1-3; D ambiguous. Germline-derived CDR1 and CDR2 are GTSNPN and SVGIG (reference sequence). CDR3 length: 13 residues. The V and J ends lost 4 bases and 1 base respectively, with 8 bases between them. CDR3 protein: CAWTLYSGNTIYF. CDR3 DNA sequence: TGTGCCTGGACCTTATATTCTGGAAACACCATATATTTT. The variable domain in full, with the rest retrieved from reference TRBV30 and TRBJ1-3, is SQTIHQWPATLVQPVGSPLSLECTVEGTSNPNLYWYRQAAGRGLQLLFYSVGIGQISSEVPQNLSASRPQDRQFILSSKKLLLSDSGFYLCAWTLYSGNTIYFGEGSWLTVV.

The V call is TRBV30, the J call TRBJ2-7; 10 nucleotides line up with TRBD2. Germline V gene sequence: CDR1 GTSNPN, CDR2 SVGIG (reference sequence). The J segment lost 2 bases and the V segment lost 3 bases, leaving 7 bases of the junction unmatched. The CDR3 has 15 residues. CDR3 loop: CAWRRSSGSPYEQYF. DNA of the CDR3: TGTGCCTGGAGGCGGTCTAGCGGGAGCCCCTACGAGCAGTACTTC. The full variable domain, completed using reference TRBV30 and TRBJ2-7, is SQTIHQWPATLVQPVGSPLSLECTVEGTSNPNLYWYRQAAGRGLQLLFYSVGIGQISSEVPQNLSASRPQDRQFILSSKKLLLSDSGFYLCAWRRSSGSPYEQYFGPGTRLTVT.

The rearrangement uses TRBV28 and TRBJ1-5; 7 bases agree with TRBD1. The germline gives CDR1 MDHEN, CDR2 SYDVKM. The length of the CDR3 is 14 residues. Trimming at V came to 4 bases and at J to 1 base, leaving 1 base not matched to a gene. The CDR3 DNA reads as TGTGCCAGCAGTTCACAGGGGAGCAATCAGCCCCAGCATTTT. It codes for CASSSQGSNQPQHF.

The chain employs TRBV14 and TRBJ2-7; D gene ambiguous. The CDR3 runs 15 residues. Trimming took 6 bases from V and 4 from J, leaving 19 bases between them. The V gene's germline CDR1 is SGHDN and CDR2 FVKESK. This CDR3 is CASSYSGSAHYEQYF. The CDR3, as DNA: TGTGCCAGCAGTTACTCTGGTTCTGCGCATTACGAGCAGTACTTC.

The chain combines TRBV6-6 with TRBJ2-7; D ambiguous. Germline V gene lookup returns CDR1 MNHNY and CDR2 SVGAGI (reference sequence). The CDR3 totals 13 residues. V lost 6 bases and J lost 1, with 10 bases in between. CDR3 sequence (DNA): TGTGCCAGCAGGGACGCCGTTTCCTACGAGCAGTACTTC. It translates to CASRDAVSYEQYF.

The chain couples TRBV9 to TRBJ1-4; 8 bases map to TRBD1. The germline V gene encodes CDR1 SGDLS and CDR2 YYNGEE. The CDR3 totals 15 residues. V shed 4 bases, J shed 0 bases, and the junction held 2 bases outside the gene matches. DNA of the CDR3: TGTGCCAGCAGCTTGACAGGGGCAACTAATGAAAAACTGTTTTTT. Translated, it gives CASSLTGATNEKLFF.

V gene TRBV5-6 combines with J gene TRBJ2-1; 10 positions match TRBD2. V was clipped by 4 bases and J by 3 bases; unmatched bases: 7. CDR1 and CDR2 (germline): SGHDT, YYEEEE. This CDR3 spans 16 amino acids. CDR3 loop: CASSVGGTSVYNEQFF. Here the CDR3 DNA reads TGTGCCAGCAGCGTTGGGGGGACTAGCGTCTACAATGAGCAGTTCTTC. The variable domain in full, with the rest retrieved from reference TRBV5-6 and TRBJ2-1, is DAGVTQSPTHLIKTRGQQVTLRCSPKSGHDTVSWYQQALGQGPQFIFQYYEEEERQRGNFPDRFSGHQFPNYSSELNVNALLLGDSALYLCASSVGGTSVYNEQFFGPGTRLTVL.

The chain employs TRBV5-1 and TRBJ2-1; TRBD2 aligns across 8 bases. V was clipped by 1 base and J by 8 bases; unmatched bases: 2. The CDR3 runs 13 residues. Germline V gene sequence: CDR1 SGHRS, CDR2 YFSETQ. This CDR3 reads CASSLSGGYEQFF. The CDR3 DNA follows: TGCGCCAGCAGCTTGTCGGGGGGGTATGAGCAGTTCTTC.

This chain connects TRBV6-4 to TRBJ2-1; D not resolved. Germline V gene lookup returns CDR1 MRHNA and CDR2 SNTAGT. CDR3 size: 13 residues. Trimming removed 2 bases at V and 0 bases at J, with 2 bases between. The CDR3, as DNA: TGTGCCAGCAGTGACAACTCCTACAATGAGCAGTTCTTC. It yields the protein CASSDNSYNEQFF.

The V call is TRBV27, the J call TRBJ2-7; TRBD2 matches at 9 bases. Losses at the gene ends were 6 bases for V and 0 bases for J; bases not matched to a gene: 0. The CDR3 has 13 amino acids. The germline gives CDR1 MNHEY, CDR2 SMNVEV (reference sequence). CDR3 nucleotide sequence: TGTGCCAGCAGACTAGCGGGCTCCTACGAGCAGTACTTC. Translating gives CASRLAGSYEQYF.

This clone was counted a single time. The chain employs TRBV5-6 and TRBJ1-3, with a possible D match to TRBD1 (6 bases). CDR3 length equals 17 residues. Trimming cost V 4 bases and J 0 bases, with 17 bases left between them. The V gene's germline CDR1 is SGHDT and CDR2 YYEEEE. CDR3 bases: TGTGCCAGCAGCCGGCGCGGACAGTCGAGCTCTGGAAACACCATATATTTT. It is translated as CASSRRGQSSSGNTIYF.

The chain joins TRBV6-6 to TRBJ1-2; D gene unclear. V was trimmed by 0 bases and J by 5 bases, leaving 10 bases between them. CDR3 length: 14 residues. Per germline, CDR1 MNHNY and CDR2 SVGAGI (reference sequence). DNA for the CDR3: TGTGCCAGCAGTTACTCAGGCAGAGCTTATGGCTACACCTTC. It translates to CASSYSGRAYGYTF.

The chain carries TRBV2 and TRBJ2-1, with D perhaps TRBD1 (5 bases). Trimming left V 4 bases short and J 0 bases short, with 10 bases between. Looked up from germline, CDR1 is SNHLY and CDR2 is FYNNEI. This CDR3 has 15 residues. Written as DNA, the CDR3 is TGTGCCAGCAGTGTGGGCAGGGCCTCCTACAATGAGCAGTTCTTC. Translated: CASSVGRASYNEQFF.

The gene calls are TRBV5-1 and TRBJ1-3; no firm D call. V lost 0 bases, J lost 0 bases, and 10 bases lay in between. Germline V CDR1 and CDR2: SGHRS, YFSETQ. The CDR3 covers 16 residues. The CDR3 DNA is TGCGCCAGCAGCTTGGGTCCAGGCCTCTCTGGAAACACCATATATTTT. This translates into CASSLGPGLSGNTIYF.

The rearrangement joins TRBV6-5 to TRBJ2-7; D is uncertain. Germline V gives CDR1 MNHEY, CDR2 SVGAGI. V lost 2 bases, J lost 2 bases, and 10 bases lay in between. The length of the CDR3 is 14 residues. The CDR3 DNA follows: TGTGCCAGCAGTTACGAGTGGAGCGCCTACGAGCAGTACTTC. It codes for CASSYEWSAYEQYF.

This chain uses TRBV4-1 with TRBJ2-7; TRBD2 aligns across 10 bases. V shed 4 bases, J shed 5 bases, and the junction held 8 bases outside the gene matches. This CDR3 contains 15 residues. Germline V lookup: CDR1 MGHRA, CDR2 YSYEKL. The CDR3 DNA follows: TGCGCCAGCAGCCGGGTAGCGGGAGGAGGCGACGAGCAGTACTTC. Its protein product is CASSRVAGGGDEQYF.

V and J are TRBV28 and TRBJ2-1, with 10 bases fitting TRBD2. Per germline, CDR1 MDHEN and CDR2 SYDVKM. V lost 1 base to trimming and J lost 7 bases; unmatched junction nucleotides: 4. The CDR3 totals 15 residues. The CDR3 coding sequence is TGTGCCAGCAGTTTATCCGGGACTAGCGCGAATGAGCAGTTCTTC. Its protein product is CASSLSGTSANEQFF.

The J gene is TRBJ1-6, the V gene TRBV18; D may be TRBD1 (6 bases). CDR1 is KGHSH and CDR2 is LQKENI in the germline V gene. This CDR3 contains 14 residues. Trimming left V 4 bases short and J 4 bases short, with 8 bases between. CDR3 bases: TGTGCCAGCTCACTGGACAGTTATAATTCACCCCTCCACTTT. It specifies CASSLDSYNSPLHF.

The chain employs TRBV7-2 and TRBJ2-7, with a tentative D call TRBD1 (5 bases). CDR1 is SGHTA and CDR2 is FQGNSA in the germline V gene. This CDR3 is built from 12 residues. V was clipped by 4 bases and J by 6 bases, with 10 bases between them. The CDR3 DNA sequence: TGTGCCAGCAGCTACCAGGGTGGCGAGCAGTACTTC. It specifies CASSYQGGEQYF.